One and the same sample provided the 18 T cell receptor beta chains below, sequenced in a study of identical twins. TCRdb independently ran MiXCR on the 5' RACE reads; one entry per CDR3 protein. Of just over 450,000 distinct CDR3 sequences in the sample, approximately 15% were seen once. These records were also assigned to another study, of yellow fever vaccine responses in identical twins.

The sample consisted of CD4+ T cells sorted from blood. These receptors were obtained from a woman aged 18 to 35 in good health.

This clonotype was seen many times. V and J are TRBV29-1 and TRBJ2-6; D not certain. V dropped 3 bases and J dropped 0 bases, with 3 bases sitting between them. This CDR3 comprises 13 residues. Germline V gene data show CDR1 as SQVTM and CDR2 as ANQGSEA. CDR3 in amino acids: CSVETSGANVLTF. The CDR3 coding sequence is TGCAGCGTTGAGACCTCTGGGGCCAACGTCCTGACTTTC. Variable domain in full (rest from reference TRBV29-1 and TRBJ2-6): SAVISQKPSRDICQRGTSLTIQCQVDSQVTMMFWYRQQPGQSLTLIATANQGSEATYESGFVIDKFPISRPNLTFSTLTVSNMSPEDSSIYLCSVETSGANVLTFGAGSRLTVL.

The chain is built from TRBV6-2 or TRBV6-3 and TRBJ2-1, with TRBD2 matching 7 bases. The CDR3 sequence is 15 residues long. V lost 7 bases and J lost 7; bases outside the gene matches: 13. CDR1 MNHEY and CDR2 SVGEGT come from the germline V gene. The DNA for the CDR3 is TGTGCCAGCACCCTAGGACTAGGTAGGGTGAATGAGCAGTTCTTC. Its protein product is CASTLGLGRVNEQFF.

This clonotype turned up a few times. The chain combines TRBV18 with TRBJ2-2; D is uncertain. The germline V and J ends were trimmed by 5 bases and 1 base, with 11 bases remaining between them. Germline V CDR1 and CDR2: KGHSH, LQKENI. The CDR3 totals 15 residues. The CDR3 DNA reads TGTGCCAGCTCAGATCGCCCAGGGAACACCGGGGAGCTGTTTTTT. Residues: CASSDRPGNTGELFF.

The chain uses TRBV30 and TRBJ2-2; TRBD1 matches 12 bases. In germline, CDR1 is GTSNPN, CDR2 SVGIG (reference sequence). J was trimmed by 5 bases and V by 2 bases; bases with no gene match: 6. The CDR3 totals 16 residues. The CDR3 loop reads CAWSRRDRGRTGELFF. Here the CDR3 DNA reads TGTGCCTGGAGTCGGCGGGACAGGGGGCGAACCGGGGAGCTGTTTTTT.

This clonotype was observed at least ten times. The J gene is TRBJ1-1, the V gene TRBV18; D gene uncertain. Germline V CDR1 and CDR2: KGHSH, LQKENI. Trimming removed 3 bases at V and 1 base at J, with 3 bases between. The CDR3 totals 12 residues. Here the CDR3 reads CASSPPNTEAFF. CDR3 bases: TGTGCCAGCTCACCCCCGAACACTGAAGCTTTCTTT.

The V call is TRBV20-1, the J call TRBJ2-1; 8 positions agree with TRBD1. V lost 2 bases and J lost 1; bases outside the gene matches: 10. CDR1 is DFQATT, CDR2 SNEGSKA, per germline (reference sequence). The CDR3 length is 17 residues. The DNA for the CDR3 is TGCAGTGCTAGAATCTCCCAGGGGGCTGGTTCCTACAATGAGCAGTTCTTC. Protein sequence: CSARISQGAGSYNEQFF.

This clonotype was recorded a few times. At one of its ends the junction is not consistent with the germline gene, which may arise from a read error. The chain combines TRBV7-9 with TRBJ2-1; tentatively, D is TRBD2 (6 bases). This CDR3 contains 16 residues. Germline V gene data show CDR1 as SEHNR and CDR2 as FQNEAQ (reference sequence). CDR3 bases: TGTGCCAGCACCTTAAGAGGGACTCGAGACTCAAATGAGCAGTTCTTC. Protein: CASTLRGTRDSNEQFF.

A word on this clonotype: A single base separates this from a much larger clone, so it may be a read error. The J gene is TRBJ2-7, the V gene TRBV5-6, with TRBD1 as a possible D gene (6 bases). Germline values: CDR1 SGHDT, CDR2 YYEEEE. This CDR3 is built from 12 residues. V lost 4 bases, J lost 4 bases, and 9 bases lay in between. CDR3 DNA sequence: TGTGCCAGCAGCCGGACAGTTTACGAGCAGTACTTC. This encodes CASSRTVYEQYF.

This clonotype was counted many times. The J gene is TRBJ2-1, the V gene TRBV29-1; TRBD2 aligns across 14 bases. This CDR3 comprises 13 residues. With 7 bases clipped from V and 10 bases from J, the junction kept 6 bases outside the gene matches. Germline CDR1 is SQVTM and CDR2 is ANQGSEA. CDR3 in amino acids: CSGGTSGSREQFF. Written as DNA, the CDR3 is TGCAGCGGGGGGACTAGCGGGAGTAGGGAGCAGTTCTTC.

DNA for the CDR3: TGTGCCAGCAGCGACACTCCCGGGACAGGGCTTTCCCAAGAGACCCAGTACTTC. Amino acids: CASSDTPGTGLSQETQYF. The V call is TRBV6-1, the J call TRBJ2-5; 9 positions agree with TRBD1. This CDR3 is built from 18 residues. Germline trimming cut 6 bases from V and 1 base from J; bases unmatched to any gene: 15. The germline CDR1 and CDR2 sequences are MNHNS and SASEGT.

This clonotype was found a few times. The genes are TRBV2 and TRBJ2-1; 11 bases agree with TRBD2. The CDR3 runs to 15 residues. Germline V gene sequence: CDR1 SNHLY, CDR2 FYNNEI. With 6 bases clipped from V and 8 bases from J, the junction kept 9 bases outside the gene matches. CDR3 sequence reads: CASRGRSGGAYEQFF. The CDR3 coding sequence is TGTGCCAGCAGGGGACGTAGCGGGGGGGCTTATGAGCAGTTCTTC.

The DNA for the CDR3 is TGTGCCAGCAGCCCCCGGCCTCAGAGCTCCTACGAGCAGTACTTC. It translates to CASSPRPQSSYEQYF. This chain uses TRBV3-1 with TRBJ2-7; unclear D gene. The V gene's germline CDR1 is LGHDT and CDR2 YNNKEL (reference sequence). This CDR3 region has 15 residues. Trimming took 4 bases from V and 0 from J, leaving 13 bases between them.

This sequence joins TRBV27 and TRBJ1-1; maybe TRBD1 (5 bases). Germline CDR1 is MNHEY and CDR2 is SMNVEV (reference sequence). The CDR3 has 13 amino acids. The V end lost 3 bases, the J end lost 5 bases, and 10 bases lay between the germline ends. The CDR3, as DNA: TGTGCCAGCAGTTTCTTGGGGGTAACTGAAGCTTTCTTT. Encoded protein: CASSFLGVTEAFF.

The genes are TRBV28 and TRBJ2-2, with 7 bases matching TRBD1. Unmatched junction bases numbered 5, after V lost 6 bases and J lost 4 bases. The CDR3 is made up of 14 amino acids. Germline V gene sequence: CDR1 MDHEN, CDR2 SYDVKM. The chain's CDR3 is CASSGQAFTGELFF. DNA of the CDR3: TGTGCCAGCAGCGGACAGGCGTTCACCGGGGAGCTGTTTTTT.

The chain is built from TRBV25-1 and TRBJ2-3; a weak D match, TRBD2 (5 bases). The CDR3 contains 14 residues. The germline CDR1 and CDR2 sequences are MGHDK and SYGVNS. Trimming left V 8 bases short and J 3 bases short, with 15 bases between. The CDR3 DNA follows: TGTGCCAGCTCGAGGCGGGCCCTGACAGATACGCAGTATTTT. Protein: CASSRRALTDTQYF.

The chain recombines TRBV5-1 with TRBJ1-4; D unclear. This CDR3 is 15 amino acids long. CDR1 and CDR2 (germline): SGHRS, YFSETQ. With 3 bases removed from V and 8 bases from J, the gap between germline ends came to 17 bases. In DNA, the CDR3 is TGCGCCAGCAGCTCAACTCCTAAAATAGGGGAAAAACTGTTTTTT. Its protein is CASSSTPKIGEKLFF. Drawing the rest from reference TRBV5-1 and TRBJ1-4, the complete variable domain is KAGVTQTPRYLIKTRGQQVTLSCSPISGHRSVSWYQQTPGQGLQFLFEYFSETQRNKGNFPGRFSGRQFSNSRSEMNVSTLELGDSALYLCASSSTPKIGEKLFFGSGTQLSVL.

The CDR3 loop is CASSYGSGYNEQFF. In DNA, the CDR3 is TGTGCCAGCAGTTACGGGTCAGGGTACAATGAGCAGTTCTTC. This rearrangement joins TRBV6-5 to TRBJ2-1; D possibly corresponds to TRBD1 (5 bases). The V gene lost 2 bases and the J gene lost 4 bases, with 9 bases spanning the gap. Germline V lookup: CDR1 MNHEY, CDR2 SVGAGI. This CDR3 comprises 14 residues.

This chain joins TRBV29-1 and TRBJ2-5; no reliable D call. The CDR3 has 12 amino acids. From germline, CDR1 is SQVTM and CDR2 ANQGSEA. V was trimmed by 3 bases and J by 2 bases, leaving 7 bases between them. The CDR3 DNA reads TGCAGCGTTGAGCGGCAGCAAGAGACCCAGTACTTC. It specifies CSVERQQETQYF. The full variable domain, in which reference TRBV29-1 and TRBJ2-5 provide the parts outside the CDR3, is SAVISQKPSRDICQRGTSLTIQCQVDSQVTMMFWYRQQPGQSLTLIATANQGSEATYESGFVIDKFPISRPNLTFSTLTVSNMSPEDSSIYLCSVERQQETQYFGPGTRLLVL.